The 13 T cell receptor delta chains presented below share a single source sample, sequenced in a study of gamma-delta chains in newborns, infants, children. TCRdb called clones from the reads again using CATT. The sample lists several thousand delta-chain clones, approximately 38% seen once, with 14% to 15% in the top ten. The source material was blood. All receptors derive from a child who received the measles vaccine.

Only one count was recorded for this clone. The rearrangement joins TRDV1 to TRDJ1, with TRDD3 matching over 11 bases. CDR3 length: 23 amino acids. J was trimmed by 2 bases and V by 2 bases; bases with no gene match: 25. Germline V gene data show CDR1 as TSWWSYY and CDR2 as QGS. The CDR3 nucleotides read TGTGCTCTTGGGGAATTACGGCCTTCCGAAATCCGTAACTGGGGGATATTTACCGATAAACTCATCTTT. Its translation is CALGELRPSEIRNWGIFTDKLIF.

Comments on this clone: The likely explanation is a read error, given a far larger clone one base away. Different DNA sequences within this sample yield the same CDR3. V is TRDV3 and J is TRDJ1; 9 nucleotides align to TRDD3. Looked up from germline, CDR1 is TVYSNPD and CDR2 is GDNSRS (reference sequence). This CDR3 has 14 amino acids. The CDR3 region has the DNA TGTGCCTTTTCACTGGGGGAGACCACCGATAAACTCATCTTC. Its protein is CAFSLGETTDKLIF.

A word on this clone: This may arise from a read error, as a much more abundant clone is one base away. V is TRDV1 and J is TRDJ1; D tentatively reads TRDD2 or TRDD3 (7 bases each). Trimming removed 2 bases at V and 0 bases at J, with 34 bases between. The CDR3 is 23 residues long. The V gene's germline CDR1 is TSWWSYY and CDR2 QGS. CDR3 protein: CALGEAGALSYVWGSEDTDKLIF. The CDR3 DNA follows: TGTGCTCTTGGGGAAGCCGGTGCCCTTTCCTACGTCTGGGGGTCGGAGGACACCGATAAACTCATCTTT.

Concerning this clone itself: Just one base apart from a much larger clone, this may be a read error. The CDR3 sequence: CACDTSTNVAGGSGDFTDKLIF. In nucleotides, the CDR3 is TGTGCCTGTGACACGTCCACTAACGTGGCCGGCGGTTCGGGGGATTTCACCGATAAACTCATCTTT. The genes are TRDV2 and TRDJ1; 7 bases are shared with TRDD3. The CDR3 length is 22 residues. Looked up from germline, CDR1 is GEAIGNYY and CDR2 is EKD. With V trimmed by 1 base and J by 1 base, 26 bases remained unmatched.

V usage is TRDV1 and J usage is TRDJ1, with a possible D match to TRDD3 (6 bases). The V gene lost 7 bases and the J gene lost 0 bases, with 21 bases spanning the gap. The CDR3 sequence is 17 residues long. Germline V gene data show CDR1 as TSWWSYY and CDR2 as QGS. The CDR3 loop reads CALAVGDRSSHTDKLIF. In nucleotides, the CDR3 is TGTGCTCTTGCGGTAGGGGATCGCTCCAGCCACACCGATAAACTCATCTTT.

In its sample, this clone ranks as large (0.1 to 1%). This sample includes further DNA sequences coding for the same CDR3. The rearrangement links TRDV3 to TRDJ1; 9 bases are a match to TRDD3. The CDR3 has 16 residues. The germline gives CDR1 TVYSNPD, CDR2 GDNSRS (reference sequence). The junction had 17 bases not matched to a gene; V was cut back by 4 bases and J by 5 bases. CDR3 in amino acids: CACYEGTGGPGDKLIF. In DNA form, the CDR3 reads TGTGCCTGCTACGAGGGTACTGGGGGACCGGGGGATAAACTCATCTTT. Full variable domain (remainder filled in from reference TRDV3 and TRDJ1): CDKVTQSSPDQTVASGSEVVLLCTYDTVYSNPDLFWYRIRPDYSFQFVFYGDNSRSEGADFTQGRFSVKHILTQKAFHLVISPVRTEDSATYYCACYEGTGGPGDKLIFGKGTRVTVEP.

This clone has a single count. This chain joins TRDV1 and TRDJ1, with 8 bases identical to TRDD3. J lost 0 bases, V lost 2 bases, and 14 bases had no gene match. The germline gives CDR1 TSWWSYY, CDR2 QGS. The CDR3 covers 19 residues. Here the CDR3 DNA reads TGTGCTCTTGGGGAAAGGCAACTGGGGATACCCCTGTACACCGATAAACTCATCTTT. Protein sequence: CALGERQLGIPLYTDKLIF.

With respect to this clone: Being one base from a much bigger clone, this may be a read error. The genes are TRDV1 and TRDJ1, with TRDD2 matching 9 bases. V lost 2 bases, J lost 0 bases, and 22 bases stayed unmatched. Germline-derived CDR1 and CDR2 are TSWWSYY and QGS. The CDR3 is made up of 22 amino acids. The CDR3 sequence is CALGESPLFSFLRGVDTDKLIF. In nucleotides, the CDR3 is TGTGCTCTTGGGGAATCCCCTCTATTTTCCTTCCTACGGGGGGTCGACACCGATAAACTCATCTTT.

This clone was recorded once. This chain joins TRDV1 and TRDJ1; 7 positions match TRDD3. The V gene's germline CDR1 is TSWWSYY and CDR2 QGS. Losses at the gene ends were 0 bases for V and 10 bases for J; bases not matched to a gene: 38. The CDR3 sequence is 24 residues long. The CDR3 spells CALGELLYCFPTRDTGRYTVGLIF. CDR3 in DNA: TGTGCTCTTGGGGAACTCCTTTATTGTTTCCCTACGCGGGATACCGGTAGGTACACCGTTGGACTCATCTTT.

This clone was seen more than once but under ten times. This chain uses TRDV1 with TRDJ1; possibly TRDD3 for D (6 bases). The V gene's germline CDR1 is TSWWSYY and CDR2 QGS. This CDR3 region has 14 residues. Trimming removed 2 bases at V and 0 bases at J, with 7 bases between. CDR3 loop: CALGEWGYTDKLIF. CDR3 DNA: TGTGCTCTTGGGGAATGGGGGTACACCGATAAACTCATCTTT.

The chain links TRDV1 to TRDJ1, with D unresolved. With 0 bases removed from V and 0 bases from J, the gap between germline ends came to 26 bases. CDR1 TSWWSYY and CDR2 QGS come from the germline V gene. The CDR3 contains 21 residues. As DNA, the CDR3 is TGTGCTCTTGGGGAACTAGGCCTCAACCGACCCTCTATTACTTACACCGATAAACTCATCTTT. Translated: CALGELGLNRPSITYTDKLIF.

This clone has only a few counts. The chain employs TRDV1 and TRDJ1, with 8 bases identical to TRDD3. V shed 1 base and J 0 bases; nucleotides not matched to a gene: 25. The CDR3 extends over 23 amino acids. The V gene's germline CDR1 is TSWWSYY and CDR2 QGS. In nucleotides, the CDR3 is TGTGCTCTTGGGGAACCGGACCTCCAGGGATACTGGGGGTTCCTGCCGTACACCGATAAACTCATCTTT. It codes for CALGEPDLQGYWGFLPYTDKLIF.

J is TRDJ1 and V is TRDV1, with TRDD3 identical over 11 bases. The ends lost 4 bases at V and 0 bases at J; junction bases unmatched: 16. Germline V gene lookup returns CDR1 TSWWSYY and CDR2 QGS. The CDR3 has 20 residues. This CDR3 is CALGGTFLLVGDTYTDKLIF. CDR3 DNA: TGTGCTCTTGGGGGAACCTTCCTACTTGTGGGGGATACGTACACCGATAAACTCATCTTT.